This is a list of T cell receptor beta chains from one sample in a study of cytomegalovirus exposure and HLA in healthy donors. Here immunoSEQ multiplex PCR was the method, and the copy in TCRdb shows in-frame clones only, minus some. Of roughly 100,000 clones detected, roughly three quarters appear once; the ten largest clones hold approximately 10%. Material: PBMCs. The receptors derive from a woman between 18 and 29 years old in good health and CMV-seropositive. Both conserved end residues are part of each CDR3. The order of the fields is J gene, V gene, clone size, D gene, CDR3 length, CDR3 protein, CDR3 DNA. A D gene is named only where the DNA matches it firmly. Only part of the rows carry a size: once, few, many, or a class if the clone is expanded.

>TRBJ1-2|TRBV11-2|NA|TRBD1|15
CASSTTRGQGTSYTF
TGTGCCAGCAGCACCACACGGGGACAGGGGACGAGCTACACCTTC
>TRBJ1-1|TRBV6-5|NA|TRBD1|13
CASSIPGQGKAFF
TGTGCCAGCAGTATCCCGGGACAGGGTAAAGCTTTCTTT
>TRBJ1-4|TRBV5-1|NA|TRBD1|14
CASSRTGTNEKLFF
TGCGCCAGCAGCCGGACAGGGACTAATGAAAAACTGTTTTTT
>TRBJ1-1|TRBV6-5|few|NA|14
CASSYQGGLFEAFF
TGTGCCAGCAGTTATCAGGGTGGCTTGTTCGAAGCTTTCTTT
>TRBJ1-5|TRBV27|NA|NA|16
CASSLVGDGANQPQHF
TGTGCCAGCAGTTTGGTAGGAGATGGGGCCAATCAGCCCCAGCATTTT
>TRBJ1-6|TRBV4-1|NA|NA|15
CASSQGRTGNSPLHF
TGCGCCAGCAGCCAAGGTCGCACCGGGAATTCACCCCTCCACTTT
>TRBJ2-3|TRBV6-5|NA|NA|16
CASSYMGSTKLDTQYF
TGTGCCAGCAGTTACATGGGGAGTACTAAGTTGGATACGCAGTATTTT
>TRBJ2-1|TRBV7-2|NA|TRBD2|15
CASSDSGGAYNEQFF
TGTGCCAGCAGCGATAGCGGGGGGGCCTACAATGAGCAGTTCTTC
>TRBJ2-7|TRBV6-5|NA|NA|14
CASSYGGAGYEQYF
TGTGCCAGCAGTTACGGGGGGGCTGGATACGAGCAGTACTTC
>TRBJ2-1|TRBV25-1|once|NA|14
CASRGSSSYNEQFF
TGTGCCAGCAGGGGCAGTAGCTCCTACAATGAGCAGTTCTTC
>TRBJ2-1|TRBV7-2|few|TRBD2|14
CASSLAAGANEQFF
TGTGCCAGCAGCCTAGCGGCGGGAGCGAATGAGCAGTTCTTC